Presented here are 2 T cell receptor beta chains from one specimen sequenced in a study of blood T cell repertoires in COVID-19. TCRdb's table, derived via immunoSEQ multiplex PCR, lists solely in-frame clones and lacks some. The table includes roughly 150,000 clones, 76% detected once. Input material: peripheral blood. Receptors originate from a woman aged 80 or over with acute or convalescent COVID-19.

The chain couples TRBV7-2 to TRBJ2-3; a possible D gene is TRBD2 (5 bases). The V end was cut by 6 bases, the J end by 2 bases, with 12 bases between. CDR1 and CDR2 from the germline V gene are SGHTA and FQGNSA. This CDR3 has 14 residues. The CDR3 coding sequence is TGTGCCAGCAGACGGCCGGGGTCCACAGATACGCAGTATTTT. It encodes CASRRPGSTDTQYF.

This chain uses TRBV6-5 with TRBJ1-2; D gene ambiguous. Germline V CDR1 and CDR2: MNHEY, SVGAGI. The germline V and J ends were trimmed by 6 bases and 4 bases, with 18 bases remaining between them. The CDR3 is 15 residues long. The CDR3 sequence is CASRGSEGVGYGYTF. CDR3 bases: TGTGCCAGCAGGGGGAGCGAGGGTGTGGGCTATGGCTACACCTTC.